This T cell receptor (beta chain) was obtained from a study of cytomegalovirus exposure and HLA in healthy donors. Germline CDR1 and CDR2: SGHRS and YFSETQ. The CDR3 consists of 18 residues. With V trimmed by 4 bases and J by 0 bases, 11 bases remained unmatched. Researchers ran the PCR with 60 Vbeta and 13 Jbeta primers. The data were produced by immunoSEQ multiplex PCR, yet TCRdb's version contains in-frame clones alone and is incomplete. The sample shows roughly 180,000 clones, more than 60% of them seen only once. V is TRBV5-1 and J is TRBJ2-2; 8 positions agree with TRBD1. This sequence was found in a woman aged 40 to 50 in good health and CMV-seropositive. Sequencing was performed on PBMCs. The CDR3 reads CASSPGPSGGANTGELFF. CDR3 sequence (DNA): TGCGCCAGCAGCCCCGGGCCGTCAGGGGGCGCGAACACCGGGGAGCTGTTTTTT.